Presented here are 26 T cell receptor beta chains from one specimen sequenced in a study of T cells in Graves' hyperthyroidism and ophthalmopathy. The source material, RNA transcripts, was used to amplify TCR beta CDR3 regions. In the first-round RT-PCR of the TCR CDR3, the HTBI primer set was used. TCRdb re-analysed the multiplex PCR reads in MiXCR, keeping a single row per CDR3 protein. Here the sample spans 350,000 to 400,000 distinct CDR3 sequences, 14% to 15% being singletons. Material: blood. The receptors originated from a woman aged 25-40 years with Graves' hyperthyroidism.

The chain links TRBV28 to TRBJ2-3; D is ambiguous. This CDR3 spans 15 amino acids. V shed 4 bases and J shed 4 bases, with 15 bases lying between them. Germline V gene data show CDR1 as MDHEN and CDR2 as SYDVKM. CDR3 sequence: CASSSPPELADTQYF. Written as DNA, the CDR3 is TGTGCCAGCAGTTCTCCGCCTGAGCTGGCAGATACGCAGTATTTT.

The chain couples TRBV5-1 to TRBJ2-3, with D perhaps matching TRBD2 (6 bases). The germline CDR1 and CDR2 sequences are SGHRS and YFSETQ. The V gene lost 7 bases and the J gene lost 11 bases, with 26 bases spanning the gap. The CDR3 runs 15 residues. DNA for the CDR3: TGCGCCAGCTCGACTCGGTCGGGGGTTGGGAGTAAGCAGTATTTT. Translation: CASSTRSGVGSKQYF.

The table lists this clonotype with a few counts. V usage is TRBV19 and J usage is TRBJ2-1; 10 positions agree with TRBD2. The J segment lost 0 bases and the V segment lost 7 bases, leaving 6 bases of the junction unmatched. CDR1 and CDR2 from the germline V gene are LNHDA and SQIVND (reference sequence). CDR3 length: 16 amino acids. The CDR3: CASTPRTSGSYNEQFF. The DNA for the CDR3 is TGTGCCAGTACCCCTAGGACTAGCGGCTCCTACAATGAGCAGTTCTTC.

This clonotype was detected only a few times. The chain links TRBV5-8 to TRBJ1-4; no firm D call. Germline CDR1 reads SGHTS; CDR2 reads YDEGEE. V gave up 6 bases and J gave up 4 bases, with 10 bases separating them. The CDR3 extends over 13 amino acids. This chain's CDR3 is CASKRRNNEKLFF. The CDR3 DNA is TGTGCCAGCAAAAGGAGGAATAATGAAAAACTGTTTTTT.

This clonotype has just a few counts. This sequence joins TRBV15 and TRBJ1-1; tentative D call: TRBD1 (5 bases). In germline, CDR1 is LNHNV, CDR2 YYDKDF (reference sequence). The CDR3 runs to 14 residues. Trimming cost V 0 bases and J 7 bases, with 12 bases left between them. CDR3 sequence (DNA): TGTGCCACCAGCAGAGATGGGGGAGCCGTTGAAGCTTTCTTT. Its protein product is CATSRDGGAVEAFF.

This clonotype was seen many times. The rearrangement links TRBV30 to TRBJ2-7; D is unclear. Germline CDR1 and CDR2: GTSNPN and SVGIG (reference sequence). Trimming shortened V by 2 bases and J by 3 bases, and 8 bases separated the two germline ends. The CDR3 sequence is 12 residues long. CDR3: CAWSHSFYEQYF. CDR3 bases: TGTGCCTGGAGTCACAGCTTCTACGAGCAGTACTTC.

The table lists this clonotype with many counts. The CDR3 region is CASSQGPLEQYF. The CDR3 DNA follows: TGTGCCAGCAGCCAAGGCCCCCTCGAGCAGTACTTC. The J gene is TRBJ2-7, the V gene TRBV14, with no clear D. Germline CDR1 and CDR2: SGHDN and FVKESK. Deletions cut 1 base from V and 6 bases from J, with 7 bases between. This CDR3 is 12 amino acids long. The entire variable domain, with the rest obtained from reference TRBV14 and TRBJ2-7, is as follows: EAGVTQFPSHSVIEKGQTVTLRCDPISGHDNLYWYRRVMGKEIKFLLHFVKESKQDESGMPNNRFLAERTGGTYSTLKVQPAELEDSGVYFCASSQGPLEQYFGPGTRLTVT.

This clonotype was observed a handful of times. J is TRBJ2-1 and V is TRBV5-1, with D possibly called TRBD1 or TRBD2 (5 bases each). Germline lookup yields CDR1 SGHRS and CDR2 YFSETQ. The V end lost 0 bases, the J end lost 7 bases, and 11 bases lay between the germline ends. This CDR3 spans 14 amino acids. The CDR3 region has the DNA TGCGCCAGCAGCTTGGTTCGTTGGGGGAATGAGCAGTTCTTC. This gives the protein CASSLVRWGNEQFF.

The table lists this clonotype with many counts. The V call is TRBV20-1, the J call TRBJ1-5; 7 nucleotides align to TRBD1. The CDR3 has 14 amino acids. V lost 4 bases, J lost 5 bases, and 8 bases stayed unmatched. Germline CDR1 DFQATT, CDR2 SNEGSKA (reference sequence). CDR3 amino acids: CSAKGAGVDQPQHF. CDR3 sequence (DNA): TGCAGTGCTAAGGGGGCGGGCGTGGATCAGCCCCAGCATTTT.

This clonotype was recorded many times. This chain joins TRBV28 and TRBJ2-7; tentatively, D is TRBD2 (6 bases). Germline values: CDR1 MDHEN, CDR2 SYDVKM. The V end lost 2 bases, the J end lost 2 bases, and 13 bases lay between the germline ends. The CDR3 totals 15 residues. The CDR3 here is CASSLGRDGAYEQYF. For the CDR3, the DNA is TGTGCCAGCAGTTTAGGGCGGGATGGGGCCTACGAGCAGTACTTC.

This clonotype was counted many times. This chain uses TRBV20-1 with TRBJ2-3; TRBD2 matches at 10 bases. Germline lookup yields CDR1 DFQATT and CDR2 SNEGSKA (reference sequence). J gave up 3 bases and V 1 base, and 10 bases lay outside the gene matches. This CDR3 is 17 amino acids long. CDR3 amino acids: CSARASGRAGSTDTQYF. CDR3 DNA sequence: TGCAGTGCTAGAGCGAGCGGGAGGGCCGGATCAACAGATACGCAGTATTTT.

This clonotype was recorded a few times. Mismatch with germline at one junction end may stem from a read error. The chain links TRBV18 to TRBJ1-1, with D possibly matching TRBD1 (6 bases). The germline V gene encodes CDR1 KGHSH and CDR2 LQKENI. The CDR3 runs 12 residues. The CDR3 coding sequence is TGTGCCAGCTCGCGGGACAACATTGAAGCTTTCTTT. Its translation: CASSRDNIEAFF.

This clonotype was recorded a few times. This chain connects TRBV6-1 to TRBJ1-6; tentatively, D is TRBD1 (6 bases). This CDR3 is 15 amino acids long. V was pared by 7 bases and J by 4 bases, with 14 bases between. Germline V gene lookup returns CDR1 MNHNS and CDR2 SASEGT. In DNA, the CDR3 is TGTGCCAGCACTACCGGACAGCCTTATAATTCACCCCTCCACTTT. It is translated as CASTTGQPYNSPLHF.

There are a few counts of this clonotype. The rearrangement links TRBV19 to TRBJ2-5; 8 bases line up with TRBD1. The CDR3 consists of 15 residues. Germline loops: CDR1 LNHDA, CDR2 SQIVND (reference sequence). The V gene end was trimmed by 5 bases and the J gene end by 4 bases; junction bases not matched to a gene: 9. The CDR3 reads CASSGSTGAGETQYF. CDR3 sequence (DNA): TGTGCCAGTAGTGGTTCGACAGGGGCAGGAGAGACCCAGTACTTC.

The chain uses TRBV20-1 and TRBJ2-3; D remains unclear. Germline V gene lookup returns CDR1 DFQATT and CDR2 SNEGSKA (reference sequence). This CDR3 region has 12 residues. Trimming pared 4 bases from V and 6 bases from J, leaving 11 bases between. The CDR3 region has the DNA TGCAGTGCTACCCCCCTGGTCGATACGCAGTATTTT. It specifies CSATPLVDTQYF.

This clonotype was counted many times. V usage is TRBV18 and J usage is TRBJ1-4, with unresolved D. Germline loops: CDR1 KGHSH, CDR2 LQKENI. The CDR3 is 15 amino acids. V lost 2 bases and J 6 bases, leaving 13 bases between the germline ends. CDR3 DNA: TGTGCCAGCTCACCAGGGAAGGGTACGGATGAAAAACTGTTTTTT. This gives the protein CASSPGKGTDEKLFF.

This clonotype was counted ten times or more. The rearrangement uses TRBV11-1 and TRBJ2-7; D possibly corresponds to TRBD1 (7 bases). This CDR3 comprises 16 residues. The ends were cut back, 1 base at V and 0 bases at J, with 13 bases in the middle. Germline V gene data show CDR1 as SGHAT and CDR2 as FQDESV (reference sequence). The CDR3 DNA is TGTGCCAGCAGCTTAGTGGCGCAGGGGGGCTCCTACGAGCAGTACTTC. Protein sequence: CASSLVAQGGSYEQYF.

This sequence joins TRBV3-1 and TRBJ1-5, with D perhaps TRBD1 (5 bases). V was trimmed by 5 bases and J by 5 bases, leaving 13 bases between them. The CDR3 extends over 14 amino acids. Germline CDR1 LGHDT, CDR2 YNNKEL (reference sequence). The CDR3 nucleotides are TGTGCCAGCAGCGGGGCAGCTGAAGATCAGCCCCAGCATTTT. This codes for CASSGAAEDQPQHF.

This clonotype was counted between two and nine times. V usage is TRBV7-2 and J usage is TRBJ2-4; TRBD2 aligns across 12 bases. There are 16 residues in the CDR3. Trimming cost V 6 bases and J 5 bases; bases outside gene matches: 8. CDR1 and CDR2 from the germline V gene are SGHTA and FQGNSA. CDR3 nucleotide sequence: TGTGCCAGCAGATCCCTAGCGGGAGGGCCGCAAAACATTCAGTACTTC. This codes for CASRSLAGGPQNIQYF.

There are a few counts of this clonotype. The CDR3 DNA is TGTGCCAGCAGCGCAGAGGGGACAGGGTCTGGCTACACCTTC. Translation: CASSAEGTGSGYTF. This chain joins TRBV13 and TRBJ1-2; TRBD1 agrees at 9 bases. This CDR3 contains 14 residues. V dropped 5 bases and J dropped 7; count of bases not matched to a gene: 8. Germline V gives CDR1 PRHDT, CDR2 FYEKMQ (reference sequence). The entire variable domain, with the rest obtained from reference TRBV13 and TRBJ1-2, is as follows: AAGVIQSPRHLIKEKRETATLKCYPIPRHDTVYWYQQGPGQDPQFLISFYEKMQSDKGSIPDRFSAQQFSDYHSELNMSSLELGDSALYFCASSAEGTGSGYTFGSGTRLTVV.

This clonotype occurred a few times. The rearrangement uses TRBV5-4 and TRBJ2-7; 8 bases are a match to TRBD1. The CDR3 sequence is 15 residues long. Germline V gene data show CDR1 as SGHNT and CDR2 as YYREEE (reference sequence). The trim removed 0 bases at V and 4 bases at J, leaving 6 bases unmatched. In DNA form, the CDR3 reads TGTGCCAGCAGCTTGGGGACAGGGTTGGAATACGAGCAGTACTTC. Translation: CASSLGTGLEYEQYF. Based on the CDR3 plus reference TRBV5-4 and TRBJ2-7, the full variable domain is ETGVTQSPTHLIKTRGQQVTLRCSSQSGHNTVSWYQQALGQGPQFIFQYYREEENGRGNFPPRFSGLQFPNYSSELNVNALELDDSALYLCASSLGTGLEYEQYFGPGTRLTVT.

In regard to this clonotype: Possible read error: a much larger clone is one base away. The chain combines TRBV11-2 with TRBJ1-2; no clear D gene. The V end was cut by 3 bases, the J end by 12 bases, with 17 bases between. Per germline, CDR1 SGHAT and CDR2 FQNNGV. CDR3 length: 13 amino acids. The CDR3 DNA reads TGTGCCAGCAGCTTGGGCCGGATCTCCGGCAACACCTTC. Translation gives CASSLGRISGNTF. The full variable domain, completed using reference TRBV11-2 and TRBJ1-2, is EAGVAQSPRYKIIEKRQSVAFWCNPISGHATLYWYQQILGQGPKLLIQFQNNGVVDDSQLPKDRFSAERLKGVDSTLKIQPAKLEDSAVYLCASSLGRISGNTFGSGTRLTVV.

This clonotype has at least ten counts. The V and J genes are TRBV6-1 and TRBJ2-3; 9 nucleotides match TRBD2. This CDR3 is built from 18 residues. J lost 4 bases, V lost 5 bases, and 16 bases had no gene match. Germline V gene data show CDR1 as MNHNS and CDR2 as SASEGT. The CDR3 DNA sequence: TGTGCCAGCAGTATTTCTAGGGCGGGAGGGCCTCGGGCAGATACGCAGTATTTT. This sequence encodes CASSISRAGGPRADTQYF.

Many counts were recorded for this clonotype. The chain has TRBV4-2 and TRBJ1-1; D remains ambiguous. This CDR3 region has 14 residues. CDR1 and CDR2 from the germline V gene are LGHNA and YNFKEQ. Trimming removed 0 bases from V and 1 base from J, with 6 bases in between. The CDR3: CASSQDRTNTEAFF. The CDR3 nucleotides read TGTGCCAGCAGCCAAGACAGGACGAACACTGAAGCTTTCTTT.

Many counts were recorded for this clonotype. This chain links TRBV30 with TRBJ1-2, with a possible D match to TRBD1 (5 bases). The CDR3 covers 15 residues. Trimming stripped 5 bases from V and 6 bases from J, with 22 bases between. Germline V CDR1 and CDR2: GTSNPN, SVGIG (reference sequence). CDR3 sequence: CAWARGTGGSDGYTF. The CDR3 DNA is TGTGCCTGGGCGCGAGGGACGGGCGGATCTGATGGCTACACCTTC.

This clonotype was detected many times. This sequence joins TRBV14 and TRBJ2-3, with unresolved D. Germline V gives CDR1 SGHDN, CDR2 FVKESK. The CDR3 sequence is 11 residues long. V shed 4 bases and J shed 7 bases, with 6 bases lying between them. CDR3 in DNA: TGTGCCAGCAGCCGATACCATACGCAGTATTTT. Translation gives CASSRYHTQYF.